One T cell receptor beta chain is described in this entry. The data derive from a study of cytomegalovirus exposure and HLA in healthy donors. In the PCR, 60 Vbeta and 13 Jbeta primers were used. Measured with immunoSEQ multiplex PCR; TCRdb has only the in-frame clones, and not every one. Found here are roughly 150,000 clones, approximately 82% of them singletons; the top ten hold 5.5% to 8.5%. Between the trimmed V and J ends, which lost 4 bases and 3 bases, there was a span of 13 bases. The CDR3 totals 15 residues. The V gene's germline CDR1 is LNHDA and CDR2 SQIVND (reference sequence). Sequenced input: PBMCs. The TCR was taken from a woman in her forties or fifties in good health and CMV-seropositive. The chain joins TRBV19 to TRBJ1-5; D may be TRBD1 (6 bases). CDR3 sequence (DNA): TGTGCCAGTAGTACCTTAGGACAGTACAATCAGCCCCAGCATTTT. This encodes CASSTLGQYNQPQHF.